What follows is one T cell receptor (beta chain) and its context. Its antigen specificity is not known. Base-call qualities are not available, and no considerably larger clone is one nucleotide away. Receptor amplification or capture employed 5' RACE. Sequencing took place on an Illumina HiSeq 2500. A second about 7 to 12 cycle PCR used a sample-barcoded 5' primer and a J-beta primer mix. A template-switch 5' adaptor carrying 12 random nucleotides introduced a unique molecular identifier onto each TCR beta cDNA molecule. At least 2.5 million CDR3-containing paired-end reads were obtained from each sample. First-strand cDNA was synthesized from all RNA with the Mint cDNA synthesis kit, primed by a TRBC-specific oligonucleotide. Following uracil-DNA glycosylase treatment, all cDNA underwent a first 18-cycle PCR with the universal primers M1SS and BC2_uni_R. Per the source publication's procedure: For normalization, 1 million high-quality reads, each with a distinct molecular identifier, were randomly selected from each sample. Reads with shared molecular identifiers were discarded instead of being binned into consensus sequences. MiTCR, with a Q25 quality threshold and the strictest error-elimination algorithm, was used for CDR3 identification, clonotype clustering and error correction. A nonparametric unseen species model with Euler transformation was used to estimate a lower bound on total TCR beta diversity. In TCRdb, the public reads were trimmed at Q25 with fastp and aligned with MiXCR, with productive beta chains retained. Identical CDR3 proteins give one entry, which carries the most common genes and DNA. For this entry, the V and J calls and clone size follow TCRdb and not the study's own pipeline. The sample table holds around 280,000 distinct CDR3 sequences, of which roughly 29% were seen once. The top ten clones comprise roughly 30% of the sample.

This record belongs to a study of blood T cells in healthy people across ages (dated by TCRdb to between 2015 and 2017). General notes on the study: In model experiments, roughly one uniquely barcoded TCR beta cDNA molecule per two T cells was captured by template switching. Using deep sequencing normalized with unique cDNA molecular identifiers, the study measured how TCR beta repertoire diversity changes with age. Four age groups were formed from the donors: young (average approximately 15 years), middle-aged (roughly 38), aged (62) and long-lived (less than 85). To avoid experimental bias, donors of different ages were distributed randomly across sequencing lanes. For two donors (one aged 18 to 30 and one aged 80 or older), the study analyzed two additional independent replicas of 1 million unique cDNA reads from the same blood draw.

Systemically healthy Caucasian individuals from Russia, over 30 in total and aged roughly 6 to 100 years, were included as donors. Each donor gave about 11 milliliters of peripheral blood, drawn into EDTA-treated Vacutainer tubes. Ficoll-Paque density-gradient centrifugation was used to isolate PBMCs, with at least 7 million obtained per sample. Total RNA, at least 6 micrograms per sample, was extracted from PBMCs with Trizol reagent. The percentages of naive CD45RAhigh/CD27high T cells were determined by flow cytometry on a PBMC aliquot from every donor. Study-wide conclusions, independent of this receptor: Estimates of total diversity from one million sequenced T cells were regarded as lower bounds and underestimates. The CMV infection status of donors was not known, potentially confounding age-related changes in expanded clonotypes. As age increased, observed TCR beta diversity per million T cells dropped in a roughly linear way, and a significant reduction was already evident by age about 36. A strong correlation was found between observed TCR beta diversity and the percentage of naive T cells measured by flow cytometry. Because profiling used bulk unsorted PBMCs, naive and antigen-experienced compartments could not be compared conclusively. The long-lived group showed more naive CD4+ T cells, fewer expanded clones and increased TCR diversity than the aged group, suggesting age selection.

The TCR was taken from a woman aged 70-85 years in good health. Sequencing input: blood.

The CDR3: CASSETGHQETQYF. Read as DNA, the sequence is TGTGCCAGCAGCGAGACAGGACACCAAGAGACCCAGTACTTC. The chain couples TRBV9 to TRBJ2-5; TRBD1 could be the D gene, as 6 bases match. From a lookup of the germline V gene, CDR1 and CDR2 are SGDLS and YYNGEE. V drops 3 bases and J drops 0 bases, leaving 9 bases in between. The CDR3 starts with the cysteine, ends with the phenylalanine, and has 14 residues. Only the CDR3 region is kept as DNA, spanning 42 bases read in frame from base 1.